Below, 32 T cell receptor beta chains from the same sample are listed, as sequenced in a study of blood T cell repertoires in COVID-19. Libraries were prepared by immunoSEQ multiplex PCR; TCRdb keeps only in-frame clonotypes and omits some of them. The data show about 200,000 clones, around four fifths seen once. The sample comprised peripheral blood. These receptors all come from a human donor in a cohort sampled during active COVID-19.

This rearrangement joins TRBV14 to TRBJ1-3; D perhaps matches TRBD1 (5 bases). Germline assignment: CDR1 SGHDN and CDR2 FVKESK. The length of the CDR3 is 15 residues. Trimming removed 2 bases from V and 1 base from J, with 9 bases in between. CDR3 loop: CASSQRQLSGNTIYF. DNA for the CDR3: TGTGCCAGCAGCCAAAGACAGTTATCTGGAAACACCATATATTTT.

The chain is built from TRBV28 and TRBJ1-5; 7 bases are shared with TRBD1. The J segment lost 2 bases and the V segment lost 5 bases, leaving 6 bases of the junction unmatched. Germline assignment: CDR1 MDHEN and CDR2 SYDVKM. The CDR3 runs 15 residues. CDR3 nucleotides: TGTGCCAGCAGTACGAACAGGGGAGGCAATCAGCCCCAGCATTTT. Translated, it gives CASSTNRGGNQPQHF.

The gene calls are TRBV7-9 and TRBJ2-5; the match to TRBD2 covers 10 bases. CDR1 and CDR2 from the germline V gene are SEHNR and FQNEAQ (reference sequence). J was trimmed by 3 bases and V by 1 base; bases with no gene match: 5. The CDR3 extends over 16 amino acids. CDR3 sequence (DNA): TGTGCCAGCAGCTTAGGTACTAGCGGGGCAAAAGAGACCCAGTACTTC. It is translated as CASSLGTSGAKETQYF.

The rearrangement joins TRBV5-6 to TRBJ1-6; D gene ambiguous. The CDR3 is made up of 14 amino acids. Trimming shortened V by 0 bases and J by 10 bases, and 11 bases separated the two germline ends. From germline, CDR1 is SGHDT and CDR2 YYEEEE. CDR3 DNA: TGTGCCAGCAGCTTGGTGCCTCGGGAGTCACCCCTCCACTTT. Translating it yields CASSLVPRESPLHF.

The chain combines TRBV2 with TRBJ1-2; tentative D call: TRBD1 (6 bases). Germline lookup yields CDR1 SNHLY and CDR2 FYNNEI. V was cut by 8 bases and J by 8 bases, with 18 bases left in between. CDR3 length: 13 amino acids. The CDR3 coding sequence is TGTGCCAGCGGGAAAAGGGGGTTGGGCGGCTACACCTTC. This translates into CASGKRGLGGYTF.

The chain combines TRBV10-1 with TRBJ2-2; D not certain. V gave up 4 bases and J gave up 0 bases, with 6 bases separating them. Germline lookup yields CDR1 WNHNN and CDR2 SYGVQD (reference sequence). The length of the CDR3 is 14 residues. Here the CDR3 reads CASSVASNTGELFF. DNA for the CDR3: TGCGCCAGCAGTGTGGCCTCGAACACCGGGGAGCTGTTTTTT.

The chain joins TRBV6-2 or TRBV6-3 to TRBJ1-5; no clear D gene. The germline V gene has CDR1 MNHEY and CDR2 SVGEGT. Trimming removed 5 bases at V and 6 bases at J, with 8 bases between. The length of the CDR3 is 12 residues. In DNA form, the CDR3 reads TGTGCCAGCAGTCGGGAGGGTCAGCCCCAGCATTTT. Its protein is CASSREGQPQHF.

Remarks on this clone: At the DNA level, this CDR3 is encoded by other sequences in the same sample as well. The chain combines TRBV5-1 with TRBJ2-1; 10 bases align to TRBD2. V lost 2 bases, J lost 4 bases, and 3 bases stayed unmatched. This CDR3 region has 15 residues. CDR1 and CDR2 (germline): SGHRS, YFSETQ. CDR3 sequence reads: CASSLVAGGYNEQFF. CDR3 bases: TGCGCCAGCAGCTTAGTAGCGGGGGGATACAATGAGCAGTTCTTC.

V and J are TRBV2 and TRBJ2-5, with TRBD2 as a possible D gene (6 bases). Germline CDR1 SNHLY, CDR2 FYNNEI. Trimming stripped 6 bases from V and 5 bases from J, with 19 bases between. The CDR3 totals 15 residues. The CDR3 loop reads CASRRETGVSETQYF. The CDR3 bases are TGTGCCAGCAGGAGGGAGACGGGAGTCTCGGAGACCCAGTACTTC.

A word on this clone: Other DNA sequences in the same sample also yield this CDR3. The chain joins TRBV30 to TRBJ1-2; tentative D call: TRBD1 (6 bases). The length of the CDR3 is 12 residues. V was cut by 0 bases and J by 8 bases, with 10 bases left in between. Germline CDR1 and CDR2: GTSNPN and SVGIG (reference sequence). CDR3 DNA sequence: TGTGCCTGGAGTGTAGGGGGTTACGGCTACACCTTC. Its translation: CAWSVGGYGYTF.

This rearrangement joins TRBV5-4 to TRBJ2-7; D perhaps matches TRBD1 (6 bases). Trimming removed 4 bases from V and 0 bases from J, with 8 bases in between. In germline, CDR1 is SGHNT, CDR2 YYREEE (reference sequence). The CDR3 totals 13 residues. CDR3: CASSRQDSYEQYF. The CDR3 DNA is TGTGCCAGCAGCCGACAGGACTCCTACGAGCAGTACTTC.

The chain has TRBV5-5 and TRBJ2-2; 7 bases are a match to TRBD2. The CDR3 is 15 residues long. Germline V gene data show CDR1 as SGHKS and CDR2 as YYEKEE (reference sequence). The V and J ends lost 1 base and 6 bases, in that order; junction bases with no gene match: 6. The CDR3 sequence: CASSLTGLVAGELFF. DNA of the CDR3: TGTGCCAGCAGCTTGACCGGACTAGTCGCCGGGGAGCTGTTTTTT.

The chain combines TRBV6-4 with TRBJ2-3, with D possibly being TRBD2 (6 bases). There are 13 residues in the CDR3. V lost 4 bases and J lost 4, with 9 bases in between. The V gene's germline CDR1 is MRHNA and CDR2 SNTAGT. The CDR3 DNA sequence: TGTGCCAGCAGTGTCAGGGAGGCAGATACGCAGTATTTT. Amino acids: CASSVREADTQYF.

The V gene is TRBV15, the J gene TRBJ2-4, with TRBD1 identical over 7 bases. V dropped 9 bases and J dropped 5; count of bases not matched to a gene: 1. Germline V gene sequence: CDR1 LNHNV, CDR2 YYDKDF (reference sequence). This CDR3 has 11 amino acids. CDR3 loop: CATQGQNIQYF. The CDR3, as DNA: TGTGCCACACAGGGGCAAAACATTCAGTACTTC.

The rearrangement links TRBV30 to TRBJ1-3, with D possibly matching TRBD1 (5 bases). CDR3 length: 14 amino acids. V lost 5 bases, J lost 3 bases, and 14 bases lay in between. Per germline, CDR1 GTSNPN and CDR2 SVGIG (reference sequence). In DNA form, the CDR3 reads TGTGCCTGGGACGATGGGGGGTTTGGAAACACCATATATTTT. It encodes CAWDDGGFGNTIYF.

DNA for the CDR3: TGTGCCACCAGTGATCCGGGGAGGAATGAGCAGTTCTTC. Translation gives CATSDPGRNEQFF. This chain joins TRBV24-1 and TRBJ2-1; D perhaps matches TRBD2 (6 bases). The CDR3 contains 13 residues. Germline CDR1 reads KGHDR; CDR2 reads SFDVKD. V lost 3 bases, J lost 7 bases, and 9 bases lay in between.

This clone was recorded only once. The chain employs TRBV3-1 (or the pseudogene TRBV3-2) and TRBJ1-3, with D possibly matching TRBD1 (5 bases). Germline V gives CDR1 LGHDT, CDR2 YNNKEL (reference sequence). This CDR3 is built from 16 residues. With 3 bases removed from V and 0 bases from J, the gap between germline ends came to 12 bases. Here the CDR3 DNA reads TGTGCCAGCAGCCACTCGGCTGGGGCCTCTGGAAACACCATATATTTT. Its translation: CASSHSAGASGNTIYF.

This chain links TRBV28 with TRBJ2-1; possibly TRBD2 for D (6 bases). The V end was cut by 8 bases, the J end by 0 bases, with 20 bases between. Germline CDR1 is MDHEN and CDR2 is SYDVKM. The CDR3 sequence is 17 residues long. CDR3 DNA sequence: TGTGCCAGCCCCCCCAGCGGGCCCCACAGCTCCTACAATGAGCAGTTCTTC. It is translated as CASPPSGPHSSYNEQFF. The whole variable domain, remainder taken from reference TRBV28 and TRBJ2-1, is DVKVTQSSRYLVKRTGEKVFLECVQDMDHENMFWYRQDPGLGLRLIYFSYDVKMKEKGDIPEGYSVSREKKERFSLILESASTNQTSMYLCASPPSGPHSSYNEQFFGPGTRLTVL.

The chain has TRBV7-9 and TRBJ2-1; D not certain. V dropped 0 bases and J dropped 0 bases, with 9 bases sitting between them. CDR1 is SEHNR and CDR2 is FQNEAQ in the germline V gene (reference sequence). The CDR3 length is 16 residues. The CDR3 loop is CASSLAGASSYNEQFF. In DNA, the CDR3 is TGTGCCAGCAGCTTAGCCGGCGCTAGCTCCTACAATGAGCAGTTCTTC.

V gene TRBV5-5 combines with J gene TRBJ1-1, with 7 nucleotides matching TRBD1. V lost 3 bases to trimming and J lost 1 base; unmatched junction nucleotides: 6. The CDR3 consists of 15 residues. Per germline, CDR1 SGHKS and CDR2 YYEKEE (reference sequence). CDR3 protein: CASSYRGLRNTEAFF. DNA of the CDR3: TGTGCCAGCAGCTACAGGGGACTGAGGAACACTGAAGCTTTCTTT.

V gene TRBV7-8 combines with J gene TRBJ1-6; D is possibly TRBD1 (5 bases). The germline gives CDR1 SGHVS, CDR2 FQNEAQ. V gave up 1 base and J gave up 11 bases, with 6 bases separating them. The CDR3 has 12 residues. The CDR3 loop is CASSLGQTPLHF. The CDR3 DNA follows: TGTGCCAGCAGCTTAGGACAGACACCCCTCCACTTT. The entire variable domain, with the rest obtained from reference TRBV7-8 and TRBJ1-6, is as follows: GAGVSQSPRYKVAKRGQDVALRCDPISGHVSLFWYQQALGQGPEFLTYFQNEAQLDKSGLPSDRFFAERPEGSVSTLKIQRTQQEDSAVYLCASSLGQTPLHFGNGTRLTVT.

This sequence joins TRBV5-5 and TRBJ1-6, with D tentatively TRBD1 (6 bases). V was clipped by 3 bases and J by 7 bases, with 20 bases between them. Germline V lookup: CDR1 SGHKS, CDR2 YYEKEE (reference sequence). This CDR3 contains 17 residues. Here the CDR3 reads CASSSGGGARVNSPLHF. The CDR3 DNA follows: TGTGCCAGCAGCTCGGGGGGGGGCGCCCGGGTGAATTCACCCCTCCACTTT.

This clone was observed a handful of times. This chain joins TRBV25-1 and TRBJ2-3, with 13 bases identical to TRBD2. J was trimmed by 14 bases and V by 2 bases; bases with no gene match: 10. Germline CDR1 MGHDK, CDR2 SYGVNS. The CDR3 contains 15 residues. DNA for the CDR3: TGTGCCAGCAGTGAAAAGAGGACTAGCGGGAGAGAACTGTATTTT. Protein product: CASSEKRTSGRELYF.

The chain is built from TRBV2 and TRBJ1-6; 8 bases align to TRBD1. This CDR3 contains 16 residues. The germline V gene encodes CDR1 SNHLY and CDR2 FYNNEI. J was trimmed by 5 bases and V by 5 bases; bases with no gene match: 8. CDR3 residues: CASSQTGARNNSPLHF. For the CDR3, the DNA is TGTGCCAGCAGTCAGACAGGGGCGAGAAATAATTCACCCCTCCACTTT.

The chain recombines TRBV2 with TRBJ1-5; perhaps TRBD1 as D (6 bases). Germline V gene lookup returns CDR1 SNHLY and CDR2 FYNNEI. CDR3 size: 13 residues. The germline V and J ends were trimmed by 6 bases and 16 bases, with 22 bases remaining between them. The chain's CDR3 is CASSVTGTKFFHF. CDR3 sequence (DNA): TGTGCCAGCAGCGTAACCGGGACAAAATTCTTCCATTTT.

This chain links TRBV15 with TRBJ1-5, with TRBD1 as a possible D gene (6 bases). This CDR3 has 13 amino acids. Trimming removed 3 bases from V and 5 bases from J, with 8 bases in between. Germline lookup yields CDR1 LNHNV and CDR2 YYDKDF (reference sequence). CDR3 sequence (DNA): TGTGCCACCAGCAGGGACAGTCATCAGCCCCAGCATTTT. Protein product: CATSRDSHQPQHF.

This clone was observed once. The chain links TRBV12-3 or TRBV12-4 to TRBJ1-6; D possibly corresponds to TRBD1 (5 bases). Trimming removed 6 bases at V and 8 bases at J, with 11 bases between. The CDR3 contains 13 residues. CDR3 region: CASSYDSYSPLHF. Here the CDR3 DNA reads TGTGCCAGCAGCTATGACAGCTATTCACCCCTCCACTTT.

The sample holds one count of this clone. The chain couples TRBV5-1 to TRBJ2-2, with 9 bases fitting TRBD1. The CDR3 consists of 13 residues. Germline V gene sequence: CDR1 SGHRS, CDR2 YFSETQ. The V segment lost 4 bases and the J segment 6 bases; nucleotides outside the gene matches: 1. CDR3: CASSRTGAGELFF. The CDR3 DNA follows: TGCGCCAGCAGCAGGACAGGGGCCGGGGAGCTGTTTTTT.

This clone was detected a few times. The chain joins TRBV5-1 to TRBJ2-5; TRBD2 matches 10 bases. The germline V gene encodes CDR1 SGHRS and CDR2 YFSETQ. The junction had 1 base not matched to a gene; V was cut back by 1 base and J by 1 base. This CDR3 has 15 amino acids. The CDR3 region is CASSLSGGVQETQYF. The CDR3 DNA is TGCGCCAGCAGCTTGAGCGGGGGGGTCCAAGAGACCCAGTACTTC.

CDR3: CAISVGTGSSYEQYF. The DNA for the CDR3 is TGTGCCATCAGTGTAGGGACAGGGAGCTCCTACGAGCAGTACTTC. V usage is TRBV10-3 and J usage is TRBJ2-7, with 9 bases identical to TRBD1. CDR1 is ENHRY, CDR2 SYGVKD, per germline. Unmatched junction bases numbered 4, after V lost 4 bases and J lost 0 bases. The CDR3 spans 15 residues.

V usage is TRBV29-1 and J usage is TRBJ2-3; TRBD2 agrees at 14 bases. This CDR3 is 16 amino acids long. Trimming took 4 bases from V and 4 from J; bases not matched to a gene: 7. Germline CDR1 SQVTM, CDR2 ANQGSEA. Written as DNA, the CDR3 is TGCAGCGTTGGGGGACTAGCGGGAGAAGACCCAGATACGCAGTATTTT. This sequence encodes CSVGGLAGEDPDTQYF.

The chain carries TRBV2 and TRBJ1-5; TRBD1 might be the D (5 bases). This CDR3 comprises 15 residues. The germline CDR1 and CDR2 sequences are SNHLY and FYNNEI. Trimming pared 4 bases from V and 5 bases from J, leaving 15 bases between. The CDR3 DNA reads as TGTGCCAGCAGTGCCTCCGGGACTGGTTATCAGCCCCAGCATTTT. It codes for CASSASGTGYQPQHF.